This T cell receptor beta chain was sequenced in a study of blood T cell repertoires in COVID-19. As originally analysed: Estimates of nucleated cell counts were drawn from the amplification of reference gene primers. TCRdb keeps only in-frame clones here, not all; method: immunoSEQ multiplex PCR. V and J calls plus clone size are reproduced from that table; the DNA served to infer D and trimming. The table has over 110,000 clones, approximately 82% seen once; the top ten hold more than 8.5%. The CDR3 contains 16 residues. V lost 2 bases and J lost 1, with 14 bases in between. Looked up from germline, CDR1 is KGHSH and CDR2 is LQKENI.

Sequencing was done on a sample of peripheral blood. This chain uses TRBV18 with TRBJ1-1; TRBD1 is a possible D gene (6 bases). This TCR derives from a man in his fifties or sixties with active or convalescent COVID-19. CDR3 nucleotide sequence: TGTGCCAGCTCACCAGCCTCGGGACACTGGAACACTGAAGCTTTCTTT. This sequence encodes CASSPASGHWNTEAFF.